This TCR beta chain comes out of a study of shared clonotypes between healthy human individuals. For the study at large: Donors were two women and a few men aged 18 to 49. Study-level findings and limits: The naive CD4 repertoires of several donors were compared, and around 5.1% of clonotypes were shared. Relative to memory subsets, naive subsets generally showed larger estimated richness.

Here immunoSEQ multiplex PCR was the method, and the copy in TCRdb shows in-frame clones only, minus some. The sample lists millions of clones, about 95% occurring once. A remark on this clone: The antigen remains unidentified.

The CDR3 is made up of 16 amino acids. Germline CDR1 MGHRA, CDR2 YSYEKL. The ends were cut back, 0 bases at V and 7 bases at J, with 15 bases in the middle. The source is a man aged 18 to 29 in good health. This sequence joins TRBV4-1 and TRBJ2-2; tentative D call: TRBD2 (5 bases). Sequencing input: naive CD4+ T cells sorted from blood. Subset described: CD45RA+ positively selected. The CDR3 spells CASSQDQGSRGGELFF. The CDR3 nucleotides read TGCGCCAGCAGCCAAGATCAAGGTAGCCGGGGCGGGGAGCTGTTTTTT.